This T cell receptor (beta chain) was profiled in a study of lung T cells in sarcoidosis with Löfgren's syndrome. About the study: Löfgren's syndrome patients were the main repertoire analysis focus.

At least ten counts were recorded for this clonotype. No antigen is known for it. V trimming: 3 bases; J trimming: 4 bases; junction bases outside the gene matches: 14. This CDR3 region has 17 residues. The germline V gene encodes CDR1 MNHNS and CDR2 SASEGT. Findings and limits, study-wide: These T cells were suggested, not shown, to recognize a putative antigen.

TCRdb called the reads again in MiXCR, with one record for every CDR3 protein. The data show 60,000 to 65,000 distinct CDR3 sequences, 21% seen once. The sequenced sample was CD4+ T cells from PBMCs. This clonotype originated in a human donor with sarcoidosis (Löfgren's syndrome or another form), or a control subject (not recorded which). The rearrangement links TRBV6-1 to TRBJ1-2, with TRBD1 matching 7 bases. As DNA, the CDR3 is TGTGCCAGCAGTGAGTCCCCCTCCAGGGGGGAGGTCTATGGCTACACCTTC. Its translation: CASSESPSRGEVYGYTF.